Shown below are 29 T cell receptor beta chains from a single sample sequenced in a study of early T cells in non-severe SARS-CoV-2 infection. A single record per CDR3 protein comes from TCRdb applying MiXCR to the 5' RACE reads. There are 75,000 to 80,000 distinct CDR3 sequences in the sample; around 11% occur only once, and around 13% lies in the top ten. Sequencing used whole blood, obtained at baseline. Receptors were obtained from an adult who was a healthcare worker with PCR-confirmed SARS-CoV-2 infection or an uninfected control (not recorded which).

The CDR3 spells CASSLSLLANEQFF. The DNA of the CDR3 is TGTGCCAGCAGCTTAAGCCTTCTAGCGAATGAGCAGTTCTTC. V and J are TRBV7-9 and TRBJ2-1; TRBD2 might be the D (6 bases). The length of the CDR3 is 14 residues. With 2 bases removed from V and 7 bases from J, the gap between germline ends came to 12 bases. Germline lookup yields CDR1 SEHNR and CDR2 FQNEAQ (reference sequence). The full variable domain, its missing parts supplied by reference TRBV7-9 and TRBJ2-1, is DTGVSQNPRHKITKRGQNVTFRCDPISEHNRLYWYRQTLGQGPEFLTYFQNEAQLEKSRLLSDRFSAERPKGSFSTLEIQRTEQGDSAMYLCASSLSLLANEQFFGPGTRLTVL.

For this clonotype: This is likely a read error, given that the CDR3 carries no conserved phenylalanine or tryptophan at its end. The chain uses TRBV20-1 and TRBJ2-7; 8 positions agree with TRBD2. The CDR3 loop spans 15 amino acids. In germline, CDR1 is DFQATT, CDR2 SNEGSKA (reference sequence). V lost 3 bases to trimming and J lost 3 bases; unmatched junction nucleotides: 10. The DNA for the CDR3 is TGCAGTGCTAGTAGCGGGGAACAGGAGGTCTACGAGCAGTACTAC. It yields the protein CSASSGEQEVYEQYY.

This chain uses TRBV5-6 with TRBJ1-2; D possibly corresponds to TRBD1 (5 bases). Trimming took off 4 bases at V and 4 bases at J, with 11 bases between the two ends. The CDR3 totals 13 residues. The germline V gene encodes CDR1 SGHDT and CDR2 YYEEEE. In nucleotides, the CDR3 is TGTGCCAGCAGCCCCCAGGGTACCTATGGCTACACCTTC. Translating gives CASSPQGTYGYTF.

This clonotype turned up a few times. V usage is TRBV28 and J usage is TRBJ1-4; D might be TRBD1 (5 bases). V lost 8 bases, J lost 5 bases, and 12 bases lay in between. The germline gives CDR1 MDHEN, CDR2 SYDVKM. This CDR3 is built from 13 residues. As DNA, the CDR3 is TGTGCCAGCCGTCCGGGACCCAATGAAAAACTGTTTTTT. This encodes CASRPGPNEKLFF.

This clonotype was counted only a few times. The chain employs TRBV18 and TRBJ2-7; 9 nucleotides agree with TRBD1. V lost 8 bases to trimming and J lost 2 bases; unmatched junction nucleotides: 10. The germline V gene has CDR1 KGHSH and CDR2 LQKENI. The CDR3 loop spans 15 amino acids. The CDR3 DNA reads as TGTGCCAGCAACATGGGACAGGGTGGGGCCTACGAGCAGTACTTC. The encoded protein is CASNMGQGGAYEQYF.

This clonotype showed up just a few times. This chain links TRBV29-1 with TRBJ2-5; 7 bases fit TRBD2. V shed 7 bases and J 4 bases; nucleotides not matched to a gene: 9. This CDR3 has 13 residues. Germline CDR1 is SQVTM and CDR2 is ANQGSEA. In nucleotides, the CDR3 is TGCAGCGCTACGGCGGGGGTTGCAGAGACCCAGTACTTC. Translating gives CSATAGVAETQYF.

Many counts were recorded for this clonotype. A read error may produce the germline difference seen at one junction end. CDR3 loop: CSVGSRTDTQYF. The CDR3 DNA sequence: TGCAGCGTTGGGTCCCGCACGGATACGCAGTATTTT. V gene TRBV29-1 combines with J gene TRBJ2-3; D uncertain. Germline-derived CDR1 and CDR2 are SQVTM and ANQGSEA. The CDR3 runs 12 residues.

This rearrangement joins TRBV20-1 to TRBJ1-5, with a weak D call TRBD1 (5 bases). There are 15 residues in the CDR3. V was clipped by 4 bases and J by 6 bases, with 19 bases between them. Germline values: CDR1 DFQATT, CDR2 SNEGSKA (reference sequence). This CDR3 is CSAMLFRESGQPQHF. CDR3 in DNA: TGCAGTGCTATGCTATTCAGGGAATCCGGTCAGCCCCAGCATTTT.

This chain uses TRBV7-9 with TRBJ1-6, with 9 positions matching TRBD1. V dropped 6 bases and J dropped 11; count of bases not matched to a gene: 11. Germline V lookup: CDR1 SEHNR, CDR2 FQNEAQ (reference sequence). This CDR3 comprises 15 residues. The DNA for the CDR3 is TGTGCCAGCAGTTTACTTACAGGGGGCGTTGCACCCCTCCACTTT. As protein: CASSLLTGGVAPLHF.

This clonotype was counted only a few times. V gene TRBV20-1 combines with J gene TRBJ1-4; D is possibly TRBD1 (5 bases). The V gene's germline CDR1 is DFQATT and CDR2 SNEGSKA (reference sequence). This CDR3 is 13 amino acids long. V gave up 5 bases and J gave up 8 bases, with 15 bases separating them. Here the CDR3 DNA reads TGCAGTGCTTCCCGACGGGGGGAGGAAAAACTGTTTTTT. Translating gives CSASRRGEEKLFF.

The table lists this clonotype with a few counts. The rearrangement links TRBV30 to TRBJ2-5, with D possibly matching TRBD2 (6 bases). Per germline, CDR1 GTSNPN and CDR2 SVGIG (reference sequence). With 1 base removed from V and 5 bases from J, the gap between germline ends came to 8 bases. This CDR3 contains 12 residues. The CDR3 here is CAWSAGRETQYF. The CDR3 DNA sequence: TGTGCCTGGAGTGCAGGGAGGGAGACCCAGTACTTC.

In this sample, this clonotype turned up many times. The chain is built from TRBV6-1 and TRBJ2-2, with a possible D match to TRBD1 (6 bases). V lost 8 bases and J lost 5, with 9 bases in between. The CDR3 is 12 amino acids. CDR1 is MNHNS and CDR2 is SASEGT in the germline V gene. As DNA, the CDR3 is TGTGCCAGCCACAGGGAAACCGGGGAGCTGTTTTTT. Translating gives CASHRETGELFF.

This clonotype was observed a handful of times. DNA of the CDR3: TGCATACCCAACGACCAGGCCAACTCCTACGAGCAGTACTTC. Its protein product is CIPNDQANSYEQYF. V and J are TRBV29-1 and TRBJ2-7; D remains ambiguous. Germline CDR1 SQVTM, CDR2 ANQGSEA. CDR3 length: 14 residues.

This clonotype was counted many times. DNA for the CDR3: TGTGCCAGCAGCCCGGCCCTGATGAACAATTCACCCCTCCACTTT. It is translated as CASSPALMNNSPLHF. The rearrangement joins TRBV11-2 to TRBJ1-6; D unresolved. CDR1 is SGHAT, CDR2 FQNNGV, per germline. The CDR3 runs to 15 residues. Trimming pared 5 bases from V and 7 bases from J, leaving 15 bases between.

A few counts support this clonotype. The chain uses TRBV20-1 and TRBJ2-5, with 10 bases lining up with TRBD1. With 6 bases clipped from V and 5 bases from J, the junction kept 6 bases outside the gene matches. Germline V gives CDR1 DFQATT, CDR2 SNEGSKA (reference sequence). CDR3 length equals 13 residues. In nucleotides, the CDR3 is TGCAGTGCCAGACAGGGGGCCGGGGAGACCCAGTACTTC. Its protein is CSARQGAGETQYF.

This clonotype has a handful of counts. The chain employs TRBV28 and TRBJ1-5; unclear D gene. V lost 11 bases, J lost 2 bases, and 10 bases lay in between. CDR1 MDHEN and CDR2 SYDVKM come from the germline V gene. This CDR3 is built from 12 residues. CDR3 nucleotides: TGTGCCTCGGGGAGTGGCAATCAGCCCCAGCATTTT. Translation: CASGSGNQPQHF.

This clonotype was counted a few times. The chain couples TRBV27 to TRBJ1-1; no firm D call. CDR1 MNHEY and CDR2 SMNVEV come from the germline V gene (reference sequence). The CDR3 length is 13 residues. The V and J ends lost 6 bases and 2 bases respectively, with 10 bases between them. The CDR3 region has the DNA TGTGCCAGCAGCACTACAGTAAACACTGAAGCTTTCTTT. Protein: CASSTTVNTEAFF.

This clonotype was seen many times. The CDR3 DNA follows: TGTGCCAGCAGCCAGGGGAGGAACACCGGGGAGCTGTTTTTT. It specifies CASSQGRNTGELFF. The J gene is TRBJ2-2, the V gene TRBV7-3; D is perhaps TRBD1 (6 bases). The CDR3 runs 14 residues. CDR1 is SGHTA and CDR2 is FQGTGA in the germline V gene. V shed 5 bases and J shed 1 base, with 8 bases lying between them. The full variable domain, rest sourced from reference TRBV7-3 and TRBJ2-2, is GAGVSQTPSNKVTEKGKYVELRCDPISGHTALYWYRQSLGQGPEFLIYFQGTGAADDSGLPNDRFFAVRPEGSVSTLKIQRTERGDSAVYLCASSQGRNTGELFFGEGSRLTVL.

This clonotype was seen a handful of times. The chain recombines TRBV20-1 with TRBJ2-1; no firm D call. Germline V gene lookup returns CDR1 DFQATT and CDR2 SNEGSKA (reference sequence). This CDR3 has 12 residues. V was clipped by 0 bases and J by 9 bases, with 9 bases between them. The CDR3 here is CSAREIWSEQFF. CDR3 DNA: TGCAGTGCTAGAGAAATATGGAGTGAGCAGTTCTTC.

This clonotype was seen repeatedly, ten times or more. V usage is TRBV2 and J usage is TRBJ1-1; a weak D match, TRBD1 (6 bases). This CDR3 has 14 amino acids. Per the germline V gene, CDR1 is SNHLY and CDR2 is FYNNEI. With 2 bases removed from V and 1 base from J, the gap between germline ends came to 8 bases. CDR3 residues: CASSERGQNTEAFF. The CDR3 region has the DNA TGTGCCAGCAGTGAACGGGGACAGAACACTGAAGCTTTCTTT.

This clonotype was seen at least ten times. This chain links TRBV3-1 with TRBJ2-1, with D maybe TRBD1 (6 bases). The germline V gene encodes CDR1 LGHDT and CDR2 YNNKEL (reference sequence). The CDR3 totals 15 residues. Trimming took off 2 bases at V and 1 base at J, with 9 bases between the two ends. Here the CDR3 reads CASSQNRVSYNEQFF. CDR3 bases: TGTGCCAGCAGCCAAAACAGGGTATCCTACAATGAGCAGTTCTTC.

The rearrangement links TRBV27 to TRBJ1-6; D ambiguous. Trimming removed 2 bases at V and 7 bases at J, with 12 bases between. The CDR3 extends over 15 amino acids. Looked up from germline, CDR1 is MNHEY and CDR2 is SMNVEV (reference sequence). The CDR3 DNA reads as TGTGCCAGCAGTTTAGGGTGGCCGAGAAATTCACCCCTCCACTTT. It is translated as CASSLGWPRNSPLHF.

This clonotype was counted only a few times. This rearrangement joins TRBV9 to TRBJ1-5, with D possibly matching TRBD1 (5 bases). V shed 0 bases and J shed 5 bases, with 9 bases lying between them. Germline-derived CDR1 and CDR2 are SGDLS and YYNGEE. The CDR3 consists of 14 residues. The DNA for the CDR3 is TGTGCCAGCAGCGTAGCTGGGGCAGATCAGCCCCAGCATTTT. Its protein product is CASSVAGADQPQHF. Variable domain in full (rest from reference TRBV9 and TRBJ1-5): DSGVTQTPKHLITATGQRVTLRCSPRSGDLSVYWYQQSLDQGLQFLIQYYNGEERAKGNILERFSAQQFPDLHSELNLSSLELGDSALYFCASSVAGADQPQHFGDGTRLSIL.

This chain links TRBV29-1 with TRBJ2-1; D is undetermined. This CDR3 has 13 residues. Germline lookup yields CDR1 SQVTM and CDR2 ANQGSEA. V dropped 0 bases and J dropped 7 bases, with 10 bases sitting between them. Here the CDR3 DNA reads TGCAGCGTTGAAGAACAGCCGAGGAATGAGCAGTTCTTC. This sequence encodes CSVEEQPRNEQFF.

The CDR3: CAISSGAGGYTF. As DNA, the CDR3 is TGTGCCATCAGTTCAGGGGCTGGTGGCTACACCTTC. The V and J genes are TRBV10-3 and TRBJ1-2; weak D call: TRBD1 (6 bases). V was cut by 5 bases and J by 7 bases, with 11 bases left in between. CDR1 and CDR2 (germline): ENHRY, SYGVKD. This CDR3 is 12 amino acids long.

This clonotype has just a few counts. The chain recombines TRBV11-2 with TRBJ2-7; TRBD1 is a possible D gene (6 bases). V lost 5 bases and J 7 bases, leaving 18 bases between the germline ends. Germline lookup yields CDR1 SGHAT and CDR2 FQNNGV. The CDR3 has 14 residues. CDR3 sequence reads: CASSPEIQGREQYF. CDR3 nucleotides: TGTGCCAGCAGCCCAGAGATACAGGGAAGGGAGCAGTACTTC.

The chain joins TRBV4-1 to TRBJ1-3; D remains ambiguous. CDR3 length: 14 amino acids. Trimming left V 1 base short and J 0 bases short, with 4 bases between. Germline V gene data show CDR1 as MGHRA and CDR2 as YSYEKL. This CDR3 reads CASSQVYSGNTIYF. CDR3 bases: TGCGCCAGCAGCCAAGTCTACTCTGGAAACACCATATATTTT.

This clonotype was seen repeatedly, ten times or more. The chain is built from TRBV6-1 and TRBJ1-2; 7 bases map to TRBD1. The CDR3 loop spans 14 amino acids. The V segment lost 0 bases and the J segment 8 bases; nucleotides outside the gene matches: 6. CDR1 and CDR2 (germline): MNHNS, SASEGT. DNA for the CDR3: TGTGCCAGCAGTGAAGCGGGACAGTTCTGGGGCTACACCTTC. It specifies CASSEAGQFWGYTF.

The chain combines TRBV12-3 or TRBV12-4 with TRBJ2-2, with 8 bases matching TRBD2. The V gene end was trimmed by 3 bases and the J gene end by 7 bases; junction bases not matched to a gene: 4. The CDR3 totals 14 residues. The CDR3 loop reads CASSLTSVNGELFF. CDR3 DNA: TGTGCCAGCAGTTTGACTAGCGTGAACGGGGAGCTGTTTTTT.